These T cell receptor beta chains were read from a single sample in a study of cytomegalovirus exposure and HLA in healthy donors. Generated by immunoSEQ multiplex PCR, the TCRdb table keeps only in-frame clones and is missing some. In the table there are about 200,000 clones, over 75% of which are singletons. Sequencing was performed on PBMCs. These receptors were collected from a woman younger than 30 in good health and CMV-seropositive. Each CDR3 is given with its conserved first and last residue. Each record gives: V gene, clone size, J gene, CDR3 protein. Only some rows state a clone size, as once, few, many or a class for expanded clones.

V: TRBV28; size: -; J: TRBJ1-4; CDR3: CATLHRGREGKLFF
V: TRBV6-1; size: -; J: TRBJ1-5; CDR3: CASSEQASNQPQHF
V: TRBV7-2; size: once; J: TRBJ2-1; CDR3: CASSLWTSGSVYSPNEQFF
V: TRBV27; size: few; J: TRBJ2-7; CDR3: CASSLSLKTGEQYF
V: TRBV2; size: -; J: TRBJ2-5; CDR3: CASSEAATRVKKETQYF
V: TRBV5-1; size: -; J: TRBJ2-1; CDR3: CASSWQGSNEQFF
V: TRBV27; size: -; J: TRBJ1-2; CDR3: CASSQLGQGSGGYTF
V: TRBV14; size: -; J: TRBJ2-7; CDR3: CASSQGRHEQYF
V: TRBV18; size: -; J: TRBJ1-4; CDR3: CASRPQGVGEKLFF
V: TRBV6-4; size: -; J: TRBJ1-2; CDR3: CASRPTLTGPGYTF
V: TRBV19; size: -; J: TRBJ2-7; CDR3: CASSALADSYEQYF
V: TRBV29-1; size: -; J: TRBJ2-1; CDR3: CSVVAASENEQFF
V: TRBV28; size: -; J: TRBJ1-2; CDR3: CASSSALRYYGYTF
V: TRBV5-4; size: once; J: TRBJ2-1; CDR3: CASSSPSGLYNEQFF
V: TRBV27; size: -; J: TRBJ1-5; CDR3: CASTAVRGSQPQHF
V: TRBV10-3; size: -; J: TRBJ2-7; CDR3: CAISGNSGTRDPSYEQYF
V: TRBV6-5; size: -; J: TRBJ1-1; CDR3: CASSYRGRNTEAFF
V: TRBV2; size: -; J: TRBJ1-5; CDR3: CASTRDGNSNQPQHF
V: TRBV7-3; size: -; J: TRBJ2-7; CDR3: CASSSGTSGRAPPEQYF
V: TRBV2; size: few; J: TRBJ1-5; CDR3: CASSVLQVNQPQHF
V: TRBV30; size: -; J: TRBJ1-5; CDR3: CAWSFQDQPQHF
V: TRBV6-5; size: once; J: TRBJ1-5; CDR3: CASSLGQGADQPQHF
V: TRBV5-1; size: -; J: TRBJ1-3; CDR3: CASSRRTGDPRGTIYF
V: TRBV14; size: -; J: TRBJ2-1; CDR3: CASSPGTGAYNEQFF
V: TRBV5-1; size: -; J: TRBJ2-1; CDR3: CASSLGQNYYNEQFF
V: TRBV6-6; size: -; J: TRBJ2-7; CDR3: CASSFDRGLNEQYF
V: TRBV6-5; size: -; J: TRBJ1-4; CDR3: CASSYGRELFF
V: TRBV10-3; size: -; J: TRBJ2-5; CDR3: CAISHNETQYF
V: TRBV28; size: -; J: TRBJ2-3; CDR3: CASSLIRSAPDTQYF
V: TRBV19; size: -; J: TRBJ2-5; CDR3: CASSIAQGVRRETQYF
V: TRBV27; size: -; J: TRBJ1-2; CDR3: CASSAGQGSGYTF
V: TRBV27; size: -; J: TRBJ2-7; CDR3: CASGRTGVSYEQYF
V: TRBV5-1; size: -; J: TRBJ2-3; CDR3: CASSLVSRTSTDTQYF
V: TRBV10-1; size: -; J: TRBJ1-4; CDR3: CASSGGTGPKEKLFF
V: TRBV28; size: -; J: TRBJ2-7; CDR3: CAIQGQGLNYEQYF
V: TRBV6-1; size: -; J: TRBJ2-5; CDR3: CASTDPGTGTETQYF
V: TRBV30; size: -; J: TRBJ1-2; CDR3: CAWRETGLNYGYTF
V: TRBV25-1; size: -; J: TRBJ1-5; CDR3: CASSKGGQGGQPQHF
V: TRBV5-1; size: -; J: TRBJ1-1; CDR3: CASSLEGTGTEAFF